This is a list of T cell receptor beta chains from one sample in a study of cytomegalovirus exposure and HLA in healthy donors. This table comes from immunoSEQ multiplex PCR, and its TCRdb copy is limited to in-frame clones, with some not included. The sample records 54,000 or so clones, 70% to 80% being singletons. Sequences were obtained from PBMCs. The receptors here all came from a woman aged 60-70 years in good health and CMV-seropositive. Both conserved end residues are part of each CDR3. Fields, in order: V gene, clone size, D gene, J gene, CDR3 protein, CDR3 DNA. A D gene is named only where the DNA matches it firmly. Some rows have no size entry. The others give once, few or many, or a class for an expanded clone.

>TRBV4-3|.|TRBD1|TRBJ1-6
CASSQGRNGQGNSPLHF
TGCGCCAGCAGCCAAGGTCGGAATGGACAGGGAAATTCACCCCTCCACTTT
>TRBV7-9|.|.|TRBJ1-2
CASSLEETRLYTF
TGTGCCAGCAGCTTAGAGGAGACCAGATTATACACCTTC
>TRBV18|once|.|TRBJ1-2
CASSPSTLSNYGYTF
TGTGCCAGCTCACCATCTACTCTCTCTAACTATGGCTACACCTTC
>TRBV7-8|few|TRBD2|TRBJ2-1
CASSPSVAGGFF
TGTGCCAGCAGCCCCTCAGTAGCGGGCGGATTCTTC
>TRBV4-3|.|.|TRBJ2-7
CASSQDERYEQYF
TGCGCCAGCAGCCAAGATGAACGCTACGAGCAGTACTTC
>TRBV6-6|.|TRBD2|TRBJ2-4
CASTINRGTSPYF
TGTGCCAGCACCATTAACCGCGGGACTAGCCCGTACTTC
>TRBV27|once|.|TRBJ2-1
CASSPITANRQQQFF
TGTGCCAGCAGTCCAATTACAGCGAATAGACAGCAGCAGTTCTTC
>TRBV19|.|.|TRBJ2-2
CASIQNTGELFF
TGTGCCAGTATCCAGAACACCGGGGAGCTGTTTTTT
>TRBV9|few|TRBD1|TRBJ2-2
CASSVRTGGNTGELFF
TGTGCCAGCAGCGTAAGGACAGGGGGCAACACCGGGGAGCTGTTTTTT
>TRBV4-3|.|TRBD2|TRBJ2-2
CASSRASGGAGTGELFF
TGCGCCAGCAGCCGAGCTAGCGGGGGGGCCGGCACCGGGGAGCTGTTTTTT
>TRBV29-1|.|TRBD1|TRBJ2-7
CSVKGGSGTGGDEQYF
TGCAGCGTTAAAGGGGGGTCAGGGACAGGAGGCGACGAGCAGTACTTC
>TRBV29-1|.|.|TRBJ2-7
CSATGESYEQYF
TGCAGCGCCACCGGGGAAAGCTACGAGCAGTACTTC
>TRBV6-5|.|.|TRBJ2-5
CASQLGGVSQETQYF
TGTGCCAGCCAGTTGGGCGGGGTGAGCCAAGAGACCCAGTACTTC
>TRBV2|few|TRBD1|TRBJ1-1
CASTLGQLGNTEAFF
TGTGCCAGCACCTTGGGACAGTTGGGGAACACTGAAGCTTTCTTT
>TRBV27|few|TRBD2|TRBJ2-1
CASQRSRGAYNEQFF
TGTGCCAGCCAAAGATCGCGGGGGGCCTACAATGAGCAGTTCTTC
>TRBV5-8|.|.|TRBJ1-2
CASSYQGIDRGYTF
TGTGCCAGCAGCTATCAGGGTATCGATCGTGGCTACACCTTC
>TRBV7-9|.|.|TRBJ2-2
CASSASRSTGELFF
TGTGCCAGCAGCGCGAGCCGGTCCACCGGGGAGCTGTTTTTT
>TRBV4-3|medium-sized|.|TRBJ1-5
CASSQYKDSPNQPQHF
TGCGCCAGCAGCCAATACAAGGACAGCCCCAATCAGCCCCAGCATTTT
>TRBV19|.|TRBD2|TRBJ2-1
CASSSLSGGYNEQFF
TGTGCCAGTAGTTCTCTCAGCGGGGGATACAATGAGCAGTTCTTC
>TRBV27|few|.|TRBJ1-2
CASSLYWGGDYGYTF
TGTGCCAGCAGTTTATATTGGGGGGGCGACTATGGCTACACCTTC
>TRBV28|.|.|TRBJ1-6
CASSLPGSSSYNSPLHF
TGTGCCAGCAGTCTTCCGGGTTCTAGCTCCTATAATTCACCCCTCCACTTT
>TRBV29-1|.|TRBD2|TRBJ2-2
CSVGTSGSGELFF
TGCAGCGTTGGGACTAGCGGATCCGGGGAGCTGTTTTTT
>TRBV7-7|.|.|TRBJ2-2
CATGPNTGELFF
TGTGCCACAGGTCCCAACACCGGGGAGCTGTTTTTT
>TRBV7-2|.|TRBD1|TRBJ1-1
CASSRNRGSTEAFF
TGTGCCAGCAGCCGGAACAGGGGAAGCACTGAAGCTTTCTTT
>TRBV5-1|.|TRBD2|TRBJ2-1
CASSFAGVSSYNEQFF
TGCGCCAGCAGCTTCGCGGGGGTTAGCTCCTACAATGAGCAGTTCTTC
>TRBV29-1|few|.|TRBJ1-2
CSVVDGGGRGEVYGYTF
TGCAGCGTTGTAGATGGCGGGGGAAGGGGAGAGGTCTATGGCTACACCTTC